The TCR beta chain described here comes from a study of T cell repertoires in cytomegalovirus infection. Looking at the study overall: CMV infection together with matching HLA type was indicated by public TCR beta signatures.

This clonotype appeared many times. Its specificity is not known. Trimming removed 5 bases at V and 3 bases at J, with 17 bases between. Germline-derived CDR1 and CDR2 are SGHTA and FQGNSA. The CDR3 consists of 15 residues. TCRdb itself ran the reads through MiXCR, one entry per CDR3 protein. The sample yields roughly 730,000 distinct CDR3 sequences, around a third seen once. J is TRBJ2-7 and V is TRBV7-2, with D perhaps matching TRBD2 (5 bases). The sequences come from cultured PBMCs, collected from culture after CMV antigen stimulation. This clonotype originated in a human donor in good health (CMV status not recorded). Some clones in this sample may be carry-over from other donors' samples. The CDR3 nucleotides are TGTGCCAGCAGCGCACGAACCCTAAGCGGCTACGAGCAGTACTTC. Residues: CASSARTLSGYEQYF.